A selection of T cell receptor beta chains follows, all from one sample in a study of CD8+ T cells in alopecia areata. Only in-frame clones appear in the TCRdb table, and some are missing; sequencing was by immunoSEQ multiplex PCR. The data show around 250,000 clones, less than 80% seen once. Sequencing used CD4+ T cells sorted from blood, obtained at week 0. These receptors originate from a human donor with alopecia areata. The CDR3 runs from the conserved cysteine through the conserved F or W. D genes are given only for firm matches. Some rows have no size entry. The others give once, few or many, or a class for an expanded clone.

clone size	D gene	V gene	J gene	CDR3 protein	CDR3 DNA
.	.	TRBV30	TRBJ1-1	CAALGAFF	TGTGCCGCCCTGGGGGCTTTCTTT
.	TRBD1	TRBV12-5	TRBJ1-1	CASHKTGANTEAFF	TGTGCTAGCCACAAGACAGGGGCGAACACTGAAGCTTTCTTT
once	TRBD1	TRBV5-1	TRBJ2-5	CASSPMGQIQETQYF	TGCGCCAGCAGCCCAATGGGACAGATACAAGAGACCCAGTACTTC
.	.	TRBV29-1	TRBJ2-5	CSVEDFPGQYF	TGCAGCGTTGAGGATTTCCCCGGCCAGTACTTC
few	.	TRBV14	TRBJ2-3	CASSNGRFTDTQYF	TGTGCCAGCAGTAACGGACGGTTCACAGATACGCAGTATTTT
.	.	TRBV7-9	TRBJ2-7	CASSHWDSDEQYF	TGTGCCAGCAGCCACTGGGACTCTGACGAGCAGTACTTC
.	TRBD2	TRBV5-1	TRBJ2-1	CASSALAGSTNEQFF	TGCGCCAGCAGCGCACTAGCGGGGTCTACTAATGAGCAGTTCTTC
.	.	TRBV2	TRBJ1-5	CASSEESIRNQPQHF	TGTGCCAGCAGTGAAGAGAGTATCCGCAATCAGCCCCAGCATTTT
.	.	TRBV30	TRBJ1-1	CAWSVRLMAVRSTEAFF	TGTGCCTGGAGTGTCCGACTTATGGCTGTTAGAAGTACTGAAGCTTTCTTT
.	.	TRBV5-1	TRBJ2-1	CASSFLQGSSYNEQFF	TGCGCCAGCAGCTTCCTGCAGGGGAGCTCCTACAATGAGCAGTTCTTC
.	TRBD2	TRBV5-1	TRBJ2-5	CASSLSGGETQYF	TGCGCCAGCAGCTTGAGCGGGGGGGAGACCCAGTACTTC
few	TRBD1	TRBV29-1	TRBJ2-3	CSANRPGTGPTDTQYF	TGCAGCGCAAACCGTCCCGGGACAGGACCCACAGATACGCAGTATTTT
.	TRBD1	TRBV19	TRBJ2-7	CASSSSGGATYEQYF	TGTGCCAGTAGTTCCTCAGGGGGCGCGACCTACGAGCAGTACTTC
.	.	TRBV7-9	TRBJ1-5	CASSLLVGGPQHF	TGTGCCAGCAGCTTGTTGGTGGGTGGGCCCCAGCATTTT
few	.	TRBV9	TRBJ2-7	CASSVGPGRGSYEQYF	TGTGCCAGCAGCGTAGGGCCAGGTCGCGGGTCCTACGAGCAGTACTTC
.	TRBD1	TRBV4-3	TRBJ1-4	CASSQGTGAGEKLFF	TGCGCCAGCAGCCAAGGGACAGGGGCCGGTGAAAAACTGTTTTTT
.	.	TRBV30	TRBJ1-2	CAWIRGGTGGYTF	TGTGCCTGGATCAGAGGGGGAACTGGTGGCTACACCTTC
.	.	TRBV5-1	TRBJ2-7	CASSSRDARYEQYF	TGCGCCAGCAGTTCCCGGGACGCCCGCTACGAGCAGTACTTC
.	TRBD1	TRBV14	TRBJ1-6	CASSRRTGGGRTNSPLHF	TGTGCCAGCAGCCGAAGGACAGGGGGCGGCAGGACGAATTCACCCCTCCACTTT